Below, one T cell receptor beta chain is given with its context. The sample is drawn from a study of blood T cell repertoires in COVID-19. Study information: Acute-phase and convalescent COVID-19 samples originated in the United States, Italy and Spain. T cells, B-cell-depleted T cells, or PBMCs supplied cDNA or gDNA.

The CDR3 is 15 amino acids. The ends lost 2 bases at V and 4 bases at J; junction bases unmatched: 4. Germline-derived CDR1 and CDR2 are SGHNT and YYREEE (reference sequence). Authors' data handling: By means of reference gene primer amplification, nucleated cell counts were estimated. Assay: immunoSEQ multiplex PCR; the TCRdb copy retains only in-frame clones and omits some. The V and J calls and clone size are taken from that table; D and trimming were inferred from the DNA. Of approximately 69,000 clones in the sample, nearly 80% were seen once. This TCR came from a human donor in a cohort sampled during active COVID-19. The V gene is TRBV5-4, the J gene TRBJ2-1, with TRBD1 identical over 9 bases. Sequencing input: peripheral blood. CDR3 nucleotides: TGTGCCAGCAGCTTTATAGGACAGGGGTACAATGAGCAGTTCTTC. This codes for CASSFIGQGYNEQFF.